This TCR beta chain is from a study of cytomegalovirus exposure and HLA in healthy donors. For the study at large: Clustering assigned roughly 81% of the approximately 400 genotyped donors to the Caucasian-associated ancestry cluster.

Note on this clone: What it binds is unknown.

Between the trimmed V and J ends, which lost 1 base and 8 bases, there was a span of 14 bases. CDR1 and CDR2 from the germline V gene are SNHLY and FYNNEI. The CDR3 has 14 amino acids. Study-level results: CMV serostatus was the only recorded immune exposure for donors. Later analysis identified a missense DCLRE1C variant that was linked to TCR beta V- and J-gene trimming.

It was with 60 Vbeta and 13 Jbeta primers that the PCR ran. Data came from immunoSEQ multiplex PCR; TCRdb stores just in-frame clones and leaves some out. Of 150,000 to 200,000 clones in the sample, around four fifths were seen once. The receptor was derived from a man aged 18 to 30 in good health and CMV-seropositive. The sequenced sample consisted of PBMCs. V gene TRBV2 combines with J gene TRBJ1-1; D may be TRBD1 (5 bases). The CDR3 DNA is TGTGCCAGCAGTGAAGGGCTAGGGGCCCGAGAAGCTTTCTTT. Translating it yields CASSEGLGAREAFF.